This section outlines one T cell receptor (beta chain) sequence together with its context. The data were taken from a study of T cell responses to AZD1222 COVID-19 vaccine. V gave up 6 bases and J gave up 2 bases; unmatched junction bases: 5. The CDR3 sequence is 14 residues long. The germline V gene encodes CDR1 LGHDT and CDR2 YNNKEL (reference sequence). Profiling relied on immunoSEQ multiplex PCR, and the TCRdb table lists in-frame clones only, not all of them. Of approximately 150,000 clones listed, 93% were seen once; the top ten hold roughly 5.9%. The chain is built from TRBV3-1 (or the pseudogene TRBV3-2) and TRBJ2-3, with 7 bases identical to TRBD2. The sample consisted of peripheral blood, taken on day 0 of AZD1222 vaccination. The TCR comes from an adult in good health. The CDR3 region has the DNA TGTGCCAGCAGTCAGAGCGGGGTCACAGATACGCAGTATTTT. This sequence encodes CASSQSGVTDTQYF.